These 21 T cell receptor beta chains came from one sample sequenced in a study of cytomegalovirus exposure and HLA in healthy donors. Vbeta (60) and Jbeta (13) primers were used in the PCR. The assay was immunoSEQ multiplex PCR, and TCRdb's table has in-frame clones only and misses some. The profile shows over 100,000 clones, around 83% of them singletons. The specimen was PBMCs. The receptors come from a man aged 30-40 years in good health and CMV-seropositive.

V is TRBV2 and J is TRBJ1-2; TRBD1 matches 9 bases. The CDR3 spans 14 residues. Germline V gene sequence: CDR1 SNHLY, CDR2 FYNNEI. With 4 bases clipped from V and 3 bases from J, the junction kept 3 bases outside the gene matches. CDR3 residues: CASSVTGGYYGYTF. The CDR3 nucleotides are TGTGCCAGCAGTGTAACAGGGGGCTACTATGGCTACACCTTC.

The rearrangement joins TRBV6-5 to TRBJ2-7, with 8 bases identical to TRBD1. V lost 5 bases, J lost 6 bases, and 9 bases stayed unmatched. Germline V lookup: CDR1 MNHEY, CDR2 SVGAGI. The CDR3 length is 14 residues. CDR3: CASSEWTGSTEQYF. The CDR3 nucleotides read TGTGCCAGCAGTGAGTGGACAGGGAGTACCGAGCAGTACTTC.

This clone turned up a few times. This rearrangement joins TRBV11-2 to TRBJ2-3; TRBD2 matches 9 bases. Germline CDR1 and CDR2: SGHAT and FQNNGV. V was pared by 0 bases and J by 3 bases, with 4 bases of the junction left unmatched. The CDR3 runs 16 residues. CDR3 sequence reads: CASSLDRAGGTDTQYF. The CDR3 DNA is TGTGCCAGCAGCTTAGACCGAGCGGGAGGTACAGATACGCAGTATTTT.

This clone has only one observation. CDR3 residues: CASSIRVSSYNSPLHF. The CDR3 bases are TGTGCCAGTAGTATACGGGTCAGCTCCTATAATTCACCCCTCCACTTT. The chain recombines TRBV19 with TRBJ1-6; D not resolved. There are 16 residues in the CDR3. The ends were cut back, 2 bases at V and 0 bases at J, with 8 bases in the middle. CDR1 is LNHDA and CDR2 is SQIVND in the germline V gene (reference sequence).

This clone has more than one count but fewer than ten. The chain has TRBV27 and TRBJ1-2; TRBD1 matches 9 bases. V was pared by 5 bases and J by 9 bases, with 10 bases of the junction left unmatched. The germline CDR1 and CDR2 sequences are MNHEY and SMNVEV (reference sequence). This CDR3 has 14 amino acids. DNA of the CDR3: TGTGCCAGCAGTCCTTACAGTGGGACAGGGAGCTACACCTTC. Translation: CASSPYSGTGSYTF.

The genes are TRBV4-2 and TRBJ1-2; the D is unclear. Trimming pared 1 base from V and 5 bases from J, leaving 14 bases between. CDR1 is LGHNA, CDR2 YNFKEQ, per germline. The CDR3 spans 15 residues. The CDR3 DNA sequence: TGTGCCAGCAGCCAAGCGGCACAGAACGAATATGGCTACACCTTC. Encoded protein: CASSQAAQNEYGYTF.

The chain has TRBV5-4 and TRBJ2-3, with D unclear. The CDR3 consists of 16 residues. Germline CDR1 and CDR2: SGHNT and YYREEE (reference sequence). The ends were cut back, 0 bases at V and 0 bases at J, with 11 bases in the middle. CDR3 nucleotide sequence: TGTGCCAGCAGCTTGGACTTGGTGACTAGCACAGATACGCAGTATTTT. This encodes CASSLDLVTSTDTQYF.

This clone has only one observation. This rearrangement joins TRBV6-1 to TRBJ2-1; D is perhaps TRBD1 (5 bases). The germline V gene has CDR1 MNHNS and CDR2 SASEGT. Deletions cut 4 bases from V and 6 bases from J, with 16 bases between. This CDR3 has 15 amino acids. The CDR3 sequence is CASSVGPTEINEQFF. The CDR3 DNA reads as TGTGCCAGCAGTGTCGGTCCGACAGAAATCAATGAGCAGTTCTTC.

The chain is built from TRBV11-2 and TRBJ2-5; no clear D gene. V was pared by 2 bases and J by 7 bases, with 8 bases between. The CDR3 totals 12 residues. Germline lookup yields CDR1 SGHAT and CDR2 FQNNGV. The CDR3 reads CASSLMTGTQYF. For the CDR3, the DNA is TGTGCCAGCAGCTTAATGACTGGGACCCAGTACTTC.

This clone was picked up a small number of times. The CDR3 DNA sequence: TGTGCCAGCAGCTATACAGGGTCCTACGAGCAGTACGTC. This gives the protein CASSYTGSYEQYV. This chain connects TRBV5-1 to TRBJ2-7, with a weak D call TRBD1 (6 bases). CDR3 length: 13 residues. The germline V gene has CDR1 SGHRS and CDR2 YFSETQ.

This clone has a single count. Here the CDR3 reads CASSLGWGQVAEAFF. In DNA, the CDR3 is TGCGCCAGCAGCTTGGGATGGGGACAGGTCGCTGAAGCTTTCTTT. The V call is TRBV5-1, the J call TRBJ1-1; 8 nucleotides match TRBD1. CDR3 length equals 15 residues. The junction had 7 bases not matched to a gene; V was cut back by 0 bases and J by 6 bases. Per germline, CDR1 SGHRS and CDR2 YFSETQ.

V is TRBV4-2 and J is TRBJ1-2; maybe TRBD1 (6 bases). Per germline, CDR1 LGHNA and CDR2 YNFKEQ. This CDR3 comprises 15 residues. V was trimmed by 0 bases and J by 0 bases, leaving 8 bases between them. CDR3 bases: TGTGCCAGCAGCCAAGAGCCAGGGGCTAACTATGGCTACACCTTC. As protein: CASSQEPGANYGYTF.

CDR3 in amino acids: CASSLGSSGIVEGQFF. The CDR3 DNA reads as TGTGCCAGCAGCTTGGGTAGTAGCGGGATCGTGGAAGGGCAGTTCTTC. The V and J genes are TRBV5-4 and TRBJ2-1, with TRBD2 matching 8 bases. The ends lost 0 bases at V and 12 bases at J; junction bases unmatched: 14. This CDR3 is 16 amino acids long. The germline V gene has CDR1 SGHNT and CDR2 YYREEE (reference sequence).

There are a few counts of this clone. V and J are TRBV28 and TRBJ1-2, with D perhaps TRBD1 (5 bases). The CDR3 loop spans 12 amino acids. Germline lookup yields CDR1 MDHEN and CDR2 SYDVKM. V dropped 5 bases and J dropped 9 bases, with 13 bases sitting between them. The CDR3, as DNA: TGTGCCAGCAGTCGGGACCGGGGGAGCTACACCTTC. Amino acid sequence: CASSRDRGSYTF.

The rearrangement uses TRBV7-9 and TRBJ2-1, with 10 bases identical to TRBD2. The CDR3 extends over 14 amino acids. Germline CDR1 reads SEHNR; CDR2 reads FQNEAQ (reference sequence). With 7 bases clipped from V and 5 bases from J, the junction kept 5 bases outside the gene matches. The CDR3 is CASNELAGNNEQFF. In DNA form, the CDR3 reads TGTGCCAGCAACGAACTAGCGGGAAACAATGAGCAGTTCTTC.

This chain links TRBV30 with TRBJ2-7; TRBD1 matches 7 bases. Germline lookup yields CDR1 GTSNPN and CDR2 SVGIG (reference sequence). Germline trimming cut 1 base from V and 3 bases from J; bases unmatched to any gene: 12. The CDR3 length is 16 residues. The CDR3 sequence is CAWSGRGQVSYYEQYF. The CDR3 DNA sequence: TGTGCCTGGAGTGGTAGGGGGCAAGTCTCTTACTACGAGCAGTACTTC.

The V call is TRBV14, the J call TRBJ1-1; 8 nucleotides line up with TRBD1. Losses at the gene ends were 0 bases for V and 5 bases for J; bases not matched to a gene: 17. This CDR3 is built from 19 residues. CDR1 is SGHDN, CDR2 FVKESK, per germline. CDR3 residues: CASSQDWWGTGKARTEAFF. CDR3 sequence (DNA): TGTGCCAGCAGCCAAGATTGGTGGGGGACAGGTAAGGCAAGAACTGAAGCTTTCTTT.

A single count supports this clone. The CDR3 DNA reads as TGTGCCAGTAGTCCTGAGTTAGGGGGCTATCAGCCCCAGCATTTT. Translation gives CASSPELGGYQPQHF. The chain carries TRBV19 and TRBJ1-5; 7 nucleotides line up with TRBD1. Losses at the gene ends were 5 bases for V and 5 bases for J; bases not matched to a gene: 9. Germline V gene sequence: CDR1 LNHDA, CDR2 SQIVND (reference sequence). This CDR3 is 15 amino acids long.

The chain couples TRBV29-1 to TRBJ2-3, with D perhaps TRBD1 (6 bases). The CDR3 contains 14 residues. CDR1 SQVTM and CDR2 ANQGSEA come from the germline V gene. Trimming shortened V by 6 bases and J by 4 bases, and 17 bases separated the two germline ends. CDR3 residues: CSVRKDSFSDTQYF. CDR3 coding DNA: TGCAGCGTCCGTAAGGACAGCTTTTCAGATACGCAGTATTTT.

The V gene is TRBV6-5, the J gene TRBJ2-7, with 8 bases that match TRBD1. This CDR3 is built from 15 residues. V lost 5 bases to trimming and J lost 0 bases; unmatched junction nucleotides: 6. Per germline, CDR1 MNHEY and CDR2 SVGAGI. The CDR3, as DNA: TGTGCCAGCAGTCCAGACAGGGGTTCCTCCTACGAGCAGTACGTC. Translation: CASSPDRGSSYEQYV.

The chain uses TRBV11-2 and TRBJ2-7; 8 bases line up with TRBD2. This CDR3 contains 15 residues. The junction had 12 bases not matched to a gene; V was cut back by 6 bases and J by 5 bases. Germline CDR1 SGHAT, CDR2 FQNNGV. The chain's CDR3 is CASRSTGTRSNEQYF. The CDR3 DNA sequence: TGTGCCAGCAGGAGCACGGGGACTAGGAGCAACGAGCAGTACTTC.